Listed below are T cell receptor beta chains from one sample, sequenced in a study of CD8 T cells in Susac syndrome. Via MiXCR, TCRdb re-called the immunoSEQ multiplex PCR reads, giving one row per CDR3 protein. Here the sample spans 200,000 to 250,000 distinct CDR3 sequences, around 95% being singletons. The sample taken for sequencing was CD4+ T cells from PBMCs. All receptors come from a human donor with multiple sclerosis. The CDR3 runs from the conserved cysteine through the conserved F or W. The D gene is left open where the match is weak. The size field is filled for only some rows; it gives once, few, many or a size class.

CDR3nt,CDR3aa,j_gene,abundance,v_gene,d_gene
TGCAGTGCCCAACAGGACGGCCAAGAGACCCAGTACTTC,CSAQQDGQETQYF,TRBJ2-5,.,TRBV20-1,.
TGTGCCAGCAGCGTAGCCGAATATGGCTACACCTTC,CASSVAEYGYTF,TRBJ1-2,.,TRBV9,.
TGCGCCAGCAGCCATGTCCAGGGGCGCAATGAGCAGTTCTTC,CASSHVQGRNEQFF,TRBJ2-1,.,TRBV5-1,.
TGTGCCAGCAGCCGCGGGACTAGCGGGGGGCTGTCACAAGAGACCCAGTACTTC,CASSRGTSGGLSQETQYF,TRBJ2-5,.,TRBV27,TRBD2
TGTGCCACCAGAGGGGGGCAAAATGAGCAGTTCTTC,CATRGGQNEQFF,TRBJ2-1,.,TRBV15,.
TGCAGTGCTAGAGCACAAAGTCGGGTTTTTTTT,CSARAQSRVFF,TRBJ1-4,.,TRBV20-1,.
TGTGCCAGCAGCCTAGCGGGCAGGGATAATTCACCCCTCCACTTT,CASSLAGRDNSPLHF,TRBJ1-6,few,TRBV7-9,.
TGTGCCAGCAGCCAAGTGCCGGACACTCTTGGCTACACCTTC,CASSQVPDTLGYTF,TRBJ1-2,.,TRBV3-1,.
TGTGCCTGGAGACGGACAGGGAACTCCTACGAGCAGTACTTC,CAWRRTGNSYEQYF,TRBJ2-7,once,TRBV30,TRBD1
TGTGCCAGCAAGGCGGACTTAGCTTACGAGCAGTACTTC,CASKADLAYEQYF,TRBJ2-7,once,TRBV12-3/TRBV12-4,.
TGTGCCATCGGTCTGGACAGGGACTATGGCTACACCTTC,CAIGLDRDYGYTF,TRBJ1-2,once,TRBV10-3,TRBD1
TGTGCCAGCAGCCCCCCAGCGGCGAACACCGGGGAGCTGTTTTTT,CASSPPAANTGELFF,TRBJ2-2,.,TRBV7-8,.
TGTGCCAGCAGCCAAGAGCGGTGGGCCGGAGAGACCCAGTACTTC,CASSQERWAGETQYF,TRBJ2-5,.,TRBV3-1,.
TGCAGCGTTGAAGATCTTCAGTACACTGAAGCTTTCTTT,CSVEDLQYTEAFF,TRBJ1-1,.,TRBV29-1,.
TGTGCCTGGACCAGACAGAGTAATTCACCCCTCCACTTT,CAWTRQSNSPLHF,TRBJ1-6,.,TRBV30,.
TGTGCCAGCAGTTACTCGAGGGATCACCAGACCCAGTACTTC,CASSYSRDHQTQYF,TRBJ2-5,.,TRBV6-5,.
TGTGCCAGCAGCCCCGGAGGACAGGGGGACACTGAAGCTTTCTTT,CASSPGGQGDTEAFF,TRBJ1-1,.,TRBV4-2,TRBD1
TGTGCCAGCAGCCAAGATCGGGGCGGCGGGGGGCCAGATACGCAGTATTTT,CASSQDRGGGGPDTQYF,TRBJ2-3,.,TRBV4-2,TRBD2
TGTGCCAGCAGCTCCCAAGAGACCCAGTACTTC,CASSSQETQYF,TRBJ2-5,many,TRBV18,.
TGTGCCAGCAGTTTCCCGGGGAGGGAGCAGTACTTC,CASSFPGREQYF,TRBJ2-7,.,TRBV12-3/TRBV12-4,.
TGTGCCAGCAGACCTCGGGACAGGGCTGGCTACACCTTC,CASRPRDRAGYTF,TRBJ1-2,once,TRBV13,TRBD1
TGTGCCAGCAGCTATACTAGCGGGGGGGCCCATGAGCAGTTCTTC,CASSYTSGGAHEQFF,TRBJ2-1,.,TRBV7-3,TRBD2
TGTGCCTGGAGAACATCCGGGACAGGGCCTGCTAAGTACTTC,CAWRTSGTGPAKYF,TRBJ2-7,.,TRBV30,TRBD1
TGTGCCAGCAGCCGATTGACAGGGGGCTACGAGCAGTACTTC,CASSRLTGGYEQYF,TRBJ2-7,.,TRBV7-6,TRBD1
TGTGCCAGCAGCGTACAGGGTCACTATGGCTACACCTTC,CASSVQGHYGYTF,TRBJ1-2,.,TRBV9,.
TGTGCCAGCAGCTTGGCAACAGCCTATGGCTACACCTTC,CASSLATAYGYTF,TRBJ1-2,.,TRBV5-6,.
TGTGCCAGCAGTTACGCCCCTAGCGGGGTTCAAGAGACCCAGTACTTC,CASSYAPSGVQETQYF,TRBJ2-5,.,TRBV6-6,TRBD2
TGTGCTAGCAGCTTAGAAACAGACCGGGCGGAGACCCAGTACTTC,CASSLETDRAETQYF,TRBJ2-5,.,TRBV7-7,.
TGCAGCGTTGAAACGAACGCTGAAGCTTTCTTT,CSVETNAEAFF,TRBJ1-1,.,TRBV29-1,.
TGTGCCAGCAGTTACGGGATAAGCTATGGCTACACCTTC,CASSYGISYGYTF,TRBJ1-2,.,TRBV6-5,.
TGTGCCACCAGCACCTTTTCGACAGGGAATGAGCAGTTCTTC,CATSTFSTGNEQFF,TRBJ2-1,.,TRBV15,TRBD1
TGTGCCATCAGTGAGCCACGAGGGGTGAACACTGAAGCTTTCTTT,CAISEPRGVNTEAFF,TRBJ1-1,once,TRBV10-3,.
TGTGCCAGCAGTTTTCTAGGGGCCCAGGATGGCTACACCTTC,CASSFLGAQDGYTF,TRBJ1-2,.,TRBV12-3/TRBV12-4,.
TGTGCCAGCAGTGAAGCTCTCGCTCTCACTGAAGCTTTCTTT,CASSEALALTEAFF,TRBJ1-1,.,TRBV6-1,.
TGTGCCAGCAGTTTCGGGGCCAGAGCTAACACTGAAGCTTTCTTT,CASSFGARANTEAFF,TRBJ1-1,.,TRBV27,.
TGTGCCAGCAGCTTGGGGAGCACAGATACGCAGTATTTT,CASSLGSTDTQYF,TRBJ2-3,.,TRBV5-1,.
TGCAGTGCTAGAGAACAATTAGCCAAAAACATTCAGTACTTC,CSAREQLAKNIQYF,TRBJ2-4,.,TRBV20-1,.
TGTGCCAGCAGCCTCAGGACAGGGGAGAACACTGAAGCTTTCTTT,CASSLRTGENTEAFF,TRBJ1-1,.,TRBV12-3/TRBV12-4,TRBD1
TGCGCCAGCAGCCCGGGACTAGCGGTACAAGAGACCCAGTACTTC,CASSPGLAVQETQYF,TRBJ2-5,.,TRBV5-1,TRBD2
TGCGCCAGCAGAGGCAGTGGGACCTATGGCTACACCTTC,CASRGSGTYGYTF,TRBJ1-2,.,TRBV5-1,.
TGTGCCAGTAGCGGACTAGCGGGGACCTACGAGCAGTACTTC,CASSGLAGTYEQYF,TRBJ2-7,.,TRBV19,TRBD2
TGTGCCATCACGGCTGGCGGTAGCGGGGGCACAGATACGCAGTATTTT,CAITAGGSGGTDTQYF,TRBJ2-3,.,TRBV10-3,TRBD2
TGCAGTGCAAATACCGGGACAGGCTATGGCTACACCTTC,CSANTGTGYGYTF,TRBJ1-2,.,TRBV20-1,TRBD1
TGTGCCAGCAGTCGAACTCGAGACACTGAAGCTTTCTTT,CASSRTRDTEAFF,TRBJ1-1,.,TRBV7-9,.
TGCAGCGTTGACCCCAGGGCAGATACGCAGTATTTT,CSVDPRADTQYF,TRBJ2-3,.,TRBV29-1,.
TGCAGCGTCGCTTGGGGGGGCCCGAACACTGAAGCTTTCTTT,CSVAWGGPNTEAFF,TRBJ1-1,.,TRBV29-1,.
TGCAGCGTTGGTCGGACCGGGGGGAACACTGAAGCTTTCTTT,CSVGRTGGNTEAFF,TRBJ1-1,.,TRBV29-1,.
TGCGCCAGCAGCTTGGCTGGGGACGGTTCTGAAAAACTGTTTTTT,CASSLAGDGSEKLFF,TRBJ1-4,.,TRBV5-1,.
TGTGCCAGCAGCGACTCGGACACTGAAGCTTTCTTT,CASSDSDTEAFF,TRBJ1-1,.,TRBV6-5,.
TGTGCCAGCAGAGGTTCAAGGACAGGGGCCAACGTCCTGACTTTC,CASRGSRTGANVLTF,TRBJ2-6,.,TRBV2,.
TGTGCCAGCAGCCCCCCCCAGCGGGGGTCGAACACCGGGGAGCTGTTTTTT,CASSPPQRGSNTGELFF,TRBJ2-2,.,TRBV5-4,TRBD2
TGTGCCAGCACCCTCTCGCGGGGGCGGGAAGAGACCCAGTACTTC,CASTLSRGREETQYF,TRBJ2-5,few,TRBV3-1,.
TGCAGCACGGAGGGACAGGGTTGGGATACGCAGTATTTT,CSTEGQGWDTQYF,TRBJ2-3,once,TRBV29-1,TRBD1
TGTGCCAGCAGTTTAAAAGACAGAAAGAACACTGAAGCTTTCTTT,CASSLKDRKNTEAFF,TRBJ1-1,.,TRBV12-3/TRBV12-4,.
TGCAGCGTCCAACTAACTCCTAGCGGGGGGCCCCCAAGGCGAGAGACCCAGTACTTC,CSVQLTPSGGPPRRETQYF,TRBJ2-5,.,TRBV29-1,TRBD2
TGCAGTGCTGCTCGGCCGGGGGGGGAGACCCAGTACTTC,CSAARPGGETQYF,TRBJ2-5,few,TRBV20-1,TRBD2
TGCAGTGCTTGGGACTTGCCAGGCGAGCAGTTCTTC,CSAWDLPGEQFF,TRBJ2-1,.,TRBV20-1,.
TGTGCCAGCAGTTCATGGGACGGGAGCTCCTACGAGCAGTACTTC,CASSSWDGSSYEQYF,TRBJ2-7,.,TRBV6-5,.